Each of the 8 T cell receptor beta chains below was sequenced from the same sample in a study of T-cell memory formation after mild COVID-19. From the 5' RACE reads, TCRdb called clonotypes with MiXCR, one entry per CDR3 protein. Of some 490,000 distinct CDR3 sequences in the sample, roughly 18% were seen once. Sequenced: PBMCs or a T cell subset sorted from them (not recorded which). The receptor set was obtained from an adult woman who had mild COVID-19 (a few samples of this study predate the infection). Cell type and time point are not known.

This clonotype turned up a few times. The chain joins TRBV7-2 to TRBJ2-7; D is possibly TRBD2 (6 bases). The V and J ends lost 5 bases and 0 bases respectively, with 14 bases between them. The CDR3 is 15 residues long. Germline-derived CDR1 and CDR2 are SGHTA and FQGNSA. CDR3 in DNA: TGTGCCAGCAGCCCTGGCGGGGCGATCTCCTACGAGCAGTACTTC. Translation: CASSPGGAISYEQYF.

About this clonotype: A much larger clone is a single base away; this may be a read error. This chain links TRBV5-1 with TRBJ1-2, with a tentative D call TRBD1 (6 bases). The CDR3 has 13 amino acids. Germline CDR1 is SGHRS and CDR2 is YFSETQ. CDR3 residues: CASRLDSYYGYTF. The CDR3 DNA sequence: TGCGCCAGCAGATTGGACAGCTACTATGGCTACACCTTC.

The chain employs TRBV20-1 and TRBJ2-3, with D maybe TRBD1 (5 bases). This CDR3 has 15 amino acids. The ends were cut back, 3 bases at V and 1 base at J, with 14 bases in the middle. Germline V lookup: CDR1 DFQATT, CDR2 SNEGSKA (reference sequence). In DNA, the CDR3 is TGCAGTGCTAGTTCTGCAGGGCAGGGCACAGATACGCAGTATTTT. This translates into CSASSAGQGTDTQYF.

This clonotype was picked up a small number of times. The chain recombines TRBV29-1 with TRBJ1-2; 10 positions agree with TRBD1. From germline, CDR1 is SQVTM and CDR2 ANQGSEA. Losses at the gene ends were 4 bases for V and 7 bases for J; bases not matched to a gene: 3. The CDR3 runs 12 residues. The CDR3 DNA sequence: TGCAGCGTTGTGGGACAGGGGTTTGGCTACACCTTC. Protein sequence: CSVVGQGFGYTF.

This clonotype has only a few counts. The J gene is TRBJ2-2, the V gene TRBV7-9, with D hard to call. Germline CDR1 is SEHNR and CDR2 is FQNEAQ (reference sequence). The CDR3 has 19 amino acids. Trimming took off 5 bases at V and 0 bases at J, with 22 bases between the two ends. Here the CDR3 DNA reads TGTGCCAGCAGCGGTGACACCGAAGATGTTGTCGCGAACACCGGGGAGCTGTTTTTT. Amino acids: CASSGDTEDVVANTGELFF.

This clonotype was seen repeatedly, ten times or more. The CDR3 DNA reads as TGTGCCAGCAGCGTAGGATCGGATACCGAAGCTTTCTTT. Its translation is CASSVGSDTEAFF. The chain recombines TRBV9 with TRBJ1-1; no clear D gene. The germline gives CDR1 SGDLS, CDR2 YYNGEE. The V end lost 0 bases, the J end lost 8 bases, and 11 bases lay between the germline ends. The CDR3 is 13 residues long. Full variable domain (rest looked up from reference TRBV9 and TRBJ1-1): DSGVTQTPKHLITATGQRVTLRCSPRSGDLSVYWYQQSLDQGLQFLIQYYNGEERAKGNILERFSAQQFPDLHSELNLSSLELGDSALYFCASSVGSDTEAFFGQGTRLTVV.

CDR3 nucleotides: TGTGCCAGCAGTCTTATACTAGCGGGAGGCCAGACTCAGGCCTACGAGCAGTACTTC. It codes for CASSLILAGGQTQAYEQYF. The chain couples TRBV6-2 or TRBV6-3 to TRBJ2-7, with 12 bases identical to TRBD2. Unmatched junction bases numbered 16, after V lost 5 bases and J lost 2 bases. Per the germline V gene, CDR1 is MNHEY and CDR2 is SVGEGT. The CDR3 length is 19 residues.

The rearrangement joins TRBV7-9 to TRBJ2-6, with TRBD2 matching over 11 bases. V lost 0 bases, J lost 2 bases, and 3 bases stayed unmatched. This CDR3 contains 18 residues. CDR1 and CDR2 (germline): SEHNR, FQNEAQ (reference sequence). DNA for the CDR3: TGTGCCAGCAGCTTAGCCCCTAGCGGGAGGACTGGGGCCAACGTCCTGACTTTC. Translating gives CASSLAPSGRTGANVLTF.